The rows below give T cell receptor beta chains drawn from one sample of a study of graft-versus-host responses after intestinal transplantation. TCRdb keeps only in-frame clones here, not all; method: immunoSEQ multiplex PCR. This repertoire shows tens of thousands of clones, 75% to 90% found once; its top ten account for around 1.7%. The input for sequencing was ileum tissue, taken about 350 days after transplant. The receptors originated from a human patient who received an intestinal transplant, so some T cells may come from the graft donor. CDR3s include the opening cysteine and the closing phenylalanine or tryptophan. The D gene is left open where the match is weak. Only some rows state a clone size, as once, few, many or a class for expanded clones.

TGTGCCAGCAGAGGGAGGGGTGAAAACATTCAGTACTTC	CASRGRGENIQYF	TRBD2	TRBV5-6	TRBJ2-4	NA
TGTGCCAGCACCCAGGGGGCAGCTAACTATGGCTACACCTTC	CASTQGAANYGYTF	TRBD1	TRBV6-5	TRBJ1-2	NA
TGTGCCAGCAGTGAATGGGCGGGGGAAAGCACAGATACGCAGTATTTT	CASSEWAGESTDTQYF	TRBD2	TRBV6-1	TRBJ2-3	NA
TGTGCCAGCAGTTGGACAGGGAACCGTGGCTACACCTTC	CASSWTGNRGYTF	TRBD1	TRBV6-5	TRBJ1-2	once
TGTGCCAGCAGCGTAGGACAGGGGGCTGAAAAACTGTTTTTT	CASSVGQGAEKLFF	TRBD1	TRBV9	TRBJ1-4	once
TGTGCCAGCAGCTTACCCTCCAACTATGGCTACACCTTC	CASSLPSNYGYTF	NA	TRBV7-3	TRBJ1-2	NA
TGTGCCAGCAGTTACTCGAGAGATGGCTCTGGAAACACCATATATTTT	CASSYSRDGSGNTIYF	NA	TRBV6-6	TRBJ1-3	few
TGTGCCAGCTCACCACCTTTGGGACAGCAAGAGACCCAGTACTTC	CASSPPLGQQETQYF	TRBD1	TRBV18	TRBJ2-5	NA
TGTGCCAGTAGTATTCAGGGGCCGAATTCACCCCTCCACTTT	CASSIQGPNSPLHF	NA	TRBV19	TRBJ1-6	NA
TGTGCCAGCACCCAGGAGTTCTTC	CASTQEFF	NA	TRBV2	TRBJ2-1	NA
TGTGCCGCCGCTCCGACCGGGACAACCTACGAGCAGTACTTC	CAAAPTGTTYEQYF	NA	TRBV10-3	TRBJ2-7	few
TGTGCCAGCAGCGTAGAACTAGCGGGAGGTTTGATAAAGCAGTACTTC	CASSVELAGGLIKQYF	TRBD2	TRBV9	TRBJ2-7	NA
TGTGCCAGCAGCCAACGAAGCGGGGTATACGAGCAGTACTTC	CASSQRSGVYEQYF	TRBD2	TRBV4-2	TRBJ2-7	NA
TGTGCCAGCAGCCTCTTAGGACAGTCTTATAGCAATCAGCCCCAGCATTTT	CASSLLGQSYSNQPQHF	NA	TRBV14	TRBJ1-5	NA
TGCAGCGTGTACTATCTCAGGGAAAGGGGCCTGGGGACGACCGATACGCAGTATTTT	CSVYYLRERGLGTTDTQYF	NA	TRBV29-1	TRBJ2-3	NA
TGCGCCAGCAGCCAAGAAAGTCTAGCGCTCAGTTACGAGCAGTACTTC	CASSQESLALSYEQYF	NA	TRBV4-1	TRBJ2-7	once
TGTGCCAGCAGCTTAGGAAGACAGGGGGCCTATGGCTACACCTTC	CASSLGRQGAYGYTF	TRBD1	TRBV7-8	TRBJ1-2	NA
TGTGCCAGTAGTATAGGTGGGCTTACCTACAATGAGCAGTTCTTC	CASSIGGLTYNEQFF	NA	TRBV19	TRBJ2-1	NA
TGTGCCAGCAGCGTATTCGAGAATAATTCACCCCTCCACTTT	CASSVFENNSPLHF	NA	TRBV9	TRBJ1-6	NA
TGTGCCAGCAGTGAAGGTACAGGGGGTGATGAGCAGTTCTTC	CASSEGTGGDEQFF	TRBD1	TRBV2	TRBJ2-1	NA
TGTGCCAGCAGCTTCGGGACAGGGGGCTACAATGAGCAGTTCTTC	CASSFGTGGYNEQFF	TRBD1	TRBV5-4	TRBJ2-1	NA
TGTGCCAGTAGACCTCCGTGGGGGGCTGACTACGAGCAGTACTTC	CASRPPWGADYEQYF	NA	TRBV19	TRBJ2-7	NA
TGCGCCAGCAGCCAAGGGACTAGCGGGAGTAGGGAGCTGTTTTTT	CASSQGTSGSRELFF	TRBD2	TRBV4-1	TRBJ2-2	NA
TGTGCCAGCAGTTATGCAGGGGAGGCCTATGGCTACACCTTC	CASSYAGEAYGYTF	NA	TRBV6-6	TRBJ1-2	NA
TGTGCCTGGAGCGGTACAGCATTCTCTGGAAACACCATATATTTT	CAWSGTAFSGNTIYF	NA	TRBV30	TRBJ1-3	NA
TGTGCCAGTAGTATCACAGGGTCGGATGGCTACACCTTC	CASSITGSDGYTF	NA	TRBV19	TRBJ1-2	NA
TGCAGCGTTGGAGGGACAGGGGGCTTCGCAGATACGCAGTATTTT	CSVGGTGGFADTQYF	TRBD1	TRBV29-1	TRBJ2-3	NA
TGTGCCAGCAGCCAACTAGCGGGAGGGTACGAGCAGTACTTC	CASSQLAGGYEQYF	TRBD2	TRBV4-2	TRBJ2-7	NA
TGTGCCAGCAGCTTGTGGGCAGGTGGAAACACCATATATTTT	CASSLWAGGNTIYF	NA	TRBV11-2	TRBJ1-3	NA
TGTGCCAGCAGCGAAGGACAGGCGACAGATACGCAGTATTTT	CASSEGQATDTQYF	TRBD1	TRBV9	TRBJ2-3	NA
TGTGCCAGCAGAATTCTATTTTATGGCTACACCTTC	CASRILFYGYTF	NA	TRBV11-3	TRBJ1-2	NA
TGTGCCAGCAGTTTCCAGGGGGCGCGAGAACAGCCCCAGCATTTT	CASSFQGAREQPQHF	TRBD1	TRBV2	TRBJ1-5	NA
TGTGCCAGCAGTTTTGCAGGGGACTACGAGCAGTACTTC	CASSFAGDYEQYF	NA	TRBV27	TRBJ2-7	NA
TGCAGCGTTGAGACACAGGGGATAACCTACGAGCAGTACTTC	CSVETQGITYEQYF	TRBD1	TRBV29-1	TRBJ2-7	NA
TGTGCCAGCAGTTTGCTCCAGAACACTGAAGCTTTCTTT	CASSLLQNTEAFF	NA	TRBV6-1	TRBJ1-1	NA
TGTGCCAGCAGTAGGCAAGGATCGGTCAAAAACATTCAGTACTTC	CASSRQGSVKNIQYF	NA	TRBV28	TRBJ2-4	few
TGTGCCAGCAGTGGCCCGACTAGCGCCTACGAGCAGTACTTC	CASSGPTSAYEQYF	TRBD2	TRBV28	TRBJ2-7	NA
TGTGCCAGCTGGCGGGGGGGCCCAGATACGCAGTATTTT	CASWRGGPDTQYF	TRBD2	TRBV11-2	TRBJ2-3	NA
TGTGCCAGCAGCTTATCCGTAGGGACCAGACATACGCAGTATTTT	CASSLSVGTRHTQYF	NA	TRBV13	TRBJ2-3	NA
TGCGCCAGCAGCCCCCTTGGGGTAGCGGGGGACGACGAGCAGTACTTC	CASSPLGVAGDDEQYF	TRBD2	TRBV4-1	TRBJ2-7	NA
TGTGCCACCAGCAGGGACAGCCGCTCTGGAAACACCATATATTTT	CATSRDSRSGNTIYF	NA	TRBV15	TRBJ1-3	NA
TGTGCCAGCAGTGAGAGTGCGGGGACCTCCTACGAGCAGTACTTC	CASSESAGTSYEQYF	NA	TRBV25-1	TRBJ2-7	NA
TGTGCCAGCAGCGTAGAGGGTAGGACTAGGATAAGCACAGATACGCAGTATTTT	CASSVEGRTRISTDTQYF	TRBD2	TRBV9	TRBJ2-3	NA